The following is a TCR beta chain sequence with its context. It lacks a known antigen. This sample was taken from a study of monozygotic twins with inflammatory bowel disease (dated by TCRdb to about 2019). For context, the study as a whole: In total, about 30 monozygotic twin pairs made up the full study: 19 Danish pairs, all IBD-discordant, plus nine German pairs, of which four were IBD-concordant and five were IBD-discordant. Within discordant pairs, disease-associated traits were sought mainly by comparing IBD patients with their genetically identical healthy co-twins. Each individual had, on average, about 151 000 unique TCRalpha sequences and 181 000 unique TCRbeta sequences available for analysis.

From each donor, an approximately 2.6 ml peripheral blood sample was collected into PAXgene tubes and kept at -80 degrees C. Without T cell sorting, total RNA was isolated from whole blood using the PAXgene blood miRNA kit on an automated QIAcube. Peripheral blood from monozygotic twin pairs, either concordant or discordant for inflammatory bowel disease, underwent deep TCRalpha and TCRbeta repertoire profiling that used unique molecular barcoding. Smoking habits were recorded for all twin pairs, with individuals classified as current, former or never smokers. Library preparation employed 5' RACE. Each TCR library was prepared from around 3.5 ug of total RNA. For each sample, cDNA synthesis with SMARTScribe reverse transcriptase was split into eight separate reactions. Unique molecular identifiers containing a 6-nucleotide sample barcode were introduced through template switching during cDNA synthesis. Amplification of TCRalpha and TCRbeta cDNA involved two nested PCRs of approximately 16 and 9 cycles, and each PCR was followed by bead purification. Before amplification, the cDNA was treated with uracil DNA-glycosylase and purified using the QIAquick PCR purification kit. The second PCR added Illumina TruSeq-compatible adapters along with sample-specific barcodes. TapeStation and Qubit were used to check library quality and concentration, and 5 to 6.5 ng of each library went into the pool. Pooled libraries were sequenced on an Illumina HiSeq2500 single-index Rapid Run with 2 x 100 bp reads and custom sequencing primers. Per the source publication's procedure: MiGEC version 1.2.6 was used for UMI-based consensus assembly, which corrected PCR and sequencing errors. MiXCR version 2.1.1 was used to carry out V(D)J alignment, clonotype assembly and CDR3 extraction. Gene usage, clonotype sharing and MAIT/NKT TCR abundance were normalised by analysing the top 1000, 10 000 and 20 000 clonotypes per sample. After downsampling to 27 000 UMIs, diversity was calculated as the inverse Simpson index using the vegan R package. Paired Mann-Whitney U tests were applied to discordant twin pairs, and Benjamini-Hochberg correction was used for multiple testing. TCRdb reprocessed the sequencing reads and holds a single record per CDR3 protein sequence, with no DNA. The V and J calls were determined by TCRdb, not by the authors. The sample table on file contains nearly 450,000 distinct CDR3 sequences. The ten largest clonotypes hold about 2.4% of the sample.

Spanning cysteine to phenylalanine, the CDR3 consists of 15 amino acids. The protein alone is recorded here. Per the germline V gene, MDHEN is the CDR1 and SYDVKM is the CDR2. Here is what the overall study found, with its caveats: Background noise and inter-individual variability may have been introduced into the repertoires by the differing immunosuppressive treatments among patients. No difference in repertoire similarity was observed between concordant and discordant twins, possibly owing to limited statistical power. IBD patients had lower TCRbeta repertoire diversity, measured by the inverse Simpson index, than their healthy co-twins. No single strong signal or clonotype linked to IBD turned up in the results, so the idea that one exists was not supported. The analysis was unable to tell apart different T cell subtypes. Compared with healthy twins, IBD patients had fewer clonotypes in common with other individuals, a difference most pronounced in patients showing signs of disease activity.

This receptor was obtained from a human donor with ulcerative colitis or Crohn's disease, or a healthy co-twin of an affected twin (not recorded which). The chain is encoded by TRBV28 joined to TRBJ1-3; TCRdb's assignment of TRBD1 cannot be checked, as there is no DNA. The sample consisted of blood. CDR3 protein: CAITPGHSSGNTIYF.